These T cell receptor beta chains were read from a single sample in a study of identical twins. Via MiXCR, TCRdb re-called the 5' RACE reads, giving one row per CDR3 protein. The data hold about 700,000 distinct CDR3 sequences, with 6.1% observed a single time. Material for sequencing was naive T cells sorted from blood. The receptors originated from a man younger than 35 in good health. The CDR3 runs from the conserved cysteine through the conserved F or W. Fields, in order: D gene, V gene, clone size, J gene, CDR3 protein, CDR3 DNA. The D gene is left open where the match is weak. Expanded clones get a size class; other rows say once, few or many, or leave the size out.

-	TRBV7-2	-	TRBJ2-3	CASSFGTSRPTDTQYF	TGTGCCAGCAGCTTTGGGACCAGCAGGCCTACAGATACGCAGTATTTT
-	TRBV2	few	TRBJ2-4	CASRGTDYPYF	TGTGCCAGCAGAGGAACAGATTATCCGTACTTC
-	TRBV20-1	many	TRBJ2-1	CSARDPPGQSSYNEQFF	TGCAGTGCTAGAGATCCCCCCGGACAGAGCTCCTACAATGAGCAGTTCTTC
-	TRBV7-3	-	TRBJ2-3	CASSSGTTSADTQYF	TGTGCCAGCAGCTCCGGGACCACCTCCGCAGATACGCAGTATTTT
-	TRBV5-1	few	TRBJ1-4	CASSLASGGEKLFF	TGCGCCAGCAGCTTGGCTAGTGGGGGCGAAAAACTGTTTTTT
-	TRBV4-1	-	TRBJ1-6	CASSQDPGHGIVALHF	TGCGCCAGCAGCCAAGATCCGGGACACGGGATTGTAGCCCTCCACTTT
-	TRBV20-1	-	TRBJ1-2	CSAKQLYGYTF	TGCAGTGCTAAACAGCTCTATGGCTACACCTTC
TRBD1	TRBV7-9	-	TRBJ2-5	CASSPGTDLETQYF	TGTGCCAGCAGCCCCGGGACAGACTTGGAGACCCAGTACTTC
-	TRBV20-1	many	TRBJ2-4	CSATGEEKNIQYF	TGCAGTGCTACAGGGGAAGAGAAAAACATTCAGTACTTC
-	TRBV7-9	few	TRBJ2-1	CASSFRGVDEQFF	TGTGCCAGCAGCTTTCGAGGTGTCGATGAGCAGTTCTTC
-	TRBV7-8	many	TRBJ2-7	CASSFTDRTYEQYF	TGTGCCAGCAGCTTTACAGACAGGACCTACGAGCAGTACTTC
-	TRBV6-2/TRBV6-3	few	TRBJ2-1	CASSFPGVNNEQFF	TGTGCCAGCAGTTTCCCGGGAGTGAACAATGAGCAGTTCTTC
TRBD1	TRBV6-2/TRBV6-3	-	TRBJ1-2	CASSYPGQGDYGYTF	TGTGCCAGCAGTTACCCGGGACAGGGGGACTATGGCTACACCTTC
-	TRBV20-1	few	TRBJ2-2	CSARLHEGAAGTGELFF	TGCAGTGCTAGATTGCATGAGGGTGCTGCGGGGACCGGGGAGCTGTTTTTT
TRBD2	TRBV5-1	-	TRBJ2-3	CASSPGLAGLQDTQYF	TGCGCCAGCAGCCCGGGACTAGCGGGGCTACAGGATACGCAGTATTTT
-	TRBV30	-	TRBJ1-6	CAWKGQLNSPLHF	TGTGCCTGGAAAGGACAGCTGAATTCACCCCTCCACTTT
-	TRBV5-6	many	TRBJ1-5	CASSLGALSNQPQHF	TGTGCCAGCAGCTTGGGGGCCCTTTCGAATCAGCCCCAGCATTTT
-	TRBV12-3/TRBV12-4	few	TRBJ2-1	CASSLGAGKLGNEQFF	TGTGCCAGCAGTCTGGGGGCGGGGAAGTTGGGCAATGAGCAGTTCTTC
-	TRBV5-1	few	TRBJ2-1	CASSLGAVPYNEQFF	TGCGCCAGCAGCTTGGGAGCAGTTCCCTACAATGAGCAGTTCTTC
-	TRBV11-2	-	TRBJ2-3	CASSLRRTGVRTDTQYF	TGTGCCAGCAGCTTAAGGAGAACGGGAGTTAGAACAGATACGCAGTATTTT
TRBD1	TRBV4-1	many	TRBJ2-3	CASSQGQGRTDTQYF	TGTGCCAGCAGCCAAGGACAGGGGCGCACAGATACGCAGTATTTT
-	TRBV2	many	TRBJ2-1	CANGEQFF	TGTGCCAACGGGGAGCAGTTCTTC